This T cell receptor beta chain is from a study of blood T cell repertoires in COVID-19. Sequencing was performed with immunoSEQ multiplex PCR; in TCRdb, only in-frame clones are kept and a portion is missing. The sample shows some 520,000 clones, roughly 89% of them seen only once. Germline CDR1 and CDR2: SEHNR and FQNEAQ (reference sequence). CDR3 size: 16 residues. Trimming left V 2 bases short and J 2 bases short, with 10 bases between. During active infection, Seattle patients enrolled and were then monitored through disease. This sequence originates from a man younger than 30 with COVID-19, enrolled during active disease. Sequenced input: peripheral blood. This chain links TRBV7-9 with TRBJ2-6, with D unclear. This chain's CDR3 is CASSLSQRPGANVLTF. The CDR3 DNA sequence: TGTGCCAGCAGCTTATCTCAGCGTCCTGGGGCCAACGTCCTGACTTTC. Full variable domain (missing parts from reference TRBV7-9 and TRBJ2-6): DTGVSQNPRHKITKRGQNVTFRCDPISEHNRLYWYRQTLGQGPEFLTYFQNEAQLEKSRLLSDRFSAERPKGSFSTLEIQRTEQGDSAMYLCASSLSQRPGANVLTFGAGSRLTVL.